The sequence of this T cell receptor beta chain was determined in a study of Graves' ophthalmopathy and Graves' hyperthyroidism. The authors amplified TCR beta CDR3 regions from RNA transcripts. Investigators did first-round RT-PCR with HTBI primers, then second-round multiplex PCR. TCRdb independently ran MiXCR on the multiplex PCR reads; one entry per CDR3 protein. The data contain more than 1,000,000 distinct CDR3 sequences, 35% to 40% of them seen just once; the ten biggest clones take up approximately 10%. Clinicians made diagnoses from clinical symptoms, serum thyroxine, TRAb, thyroid ultrasound and orbital computed tomography. This CDR3 region has 14 residues. Germline CDR1 reads LGHNA; CDR2 reads YNFKEQ. Trimming removed 4 bases at V and 3 bases at J, with 12 bases between. This clonotype was seen ten or more times. Its target is unknown. Overall study results and limits: For separating ophthalmopathy from stable hyperthyroidism, a 13-signature model gave roughly 90% sensitivity and roughly 83% specificity.

The receptor was isolated from an adult man with Graves' hyperthyroidism. The chain carries TRBV4-2 and TRBJ1-2, with D hard to call. Sample: peripheral blood or thyroid tissue (not recorded which). This CDR3 reads CASSLTGFDYGYTF. The CDR3 nucleotides read TGTGCCAGCAGCCTCACCGGGTTTGACTATGGCTACACCTTC.